This record looks at one T cell receptor beta chain sequence and its context. Libraries were prepared by immunoSEQ multiplex PCR; TCRdb keeps only in-frame clonotypes and omits some of them. The repertoire holds roughly 76,000 clones, with under 95% as singletons. The data were taken from a study of blood T cell repertoires in COVID-19. Background on the study: Spain, Italy and the United States supplied samples that represented acute and convalescent COVID-19. T cells, B-cell-depleted T cells, or PBMCs supplied cDNA or gDNA.

Sequenced: peripheral blood. This TCR derives from an older woman with active COVID-19.

CDR3 bases: TGTGCCAGCAGTAGAGGGGGAGCGGATGGCTACACCTTC. Protein sequence: CASSRGGADGYTF. The chain joins TRBV7-9 to TRBJ1-2; possibly TRBD1 for D (6 bases). CDR3 length equals 13 residues. CDR1 and CDR2 from the germline V gene are SEHNR and FQNEAQ (reference sequence). Trimming took 6 bases from V and 6 from J, leaving 14 bases between them.